This T cell receptor (beta chain) was recovered during a study of blood T cell repertoires in COVID-19. Study as a whole: Spain, Italy and the United States supplied samples that represented acute and convalescent COVID-19.

Germline values: CDR1 MDHEN, CDR2 SYDVKM. This CDR3 has 12 residues. Deletions cut 2 bases from V and 2 bases from J, with 3 bases between. The repertoire was sequenced with immunoSEQ multiplex PCR; TCRdb's copy has only in-frame clones and lacks some. Of 100,000 to 120,000 clones listed, over 75% are singletons. This clonotype was sampled from a woman between 65 and 79 years old with acute or convalescent COVID-19. The source material was peripheral blood. The V call is TRBV28, the J call TRBJ2-5; D gene ambiguous. The CDR3 spells CASSLPQETQYF. CDR3 nucleotides: TGTGCCAGCAGTTTACCACAAGAGACCCAGTACTTC. Full variable domain (remainder filled in from reference TRBV28 and TRBJ2-5): DVKVTQSSRYLVKRTGEKVFLECVQDMDHENMFWYRQDPGLGLRLIYFSYDVKMKEKGDIPEGYSVSREKKERFSLILESASTNQTSMYLCASSLPQETQYFGPGTRLLVL.